A selection of T cell receptor beta chains follows, all from one sample in a study of CD8 T cells in Susac syndrome. From the immunoSEQ multiplex PCR reads, TCRdb called clonotypes with MiXCR, one entry per CDR3 protein. The data show around 230,000 distinct CDR3 sequences, with about 95% seen just once and 0.075% to 0.095% held by the top ten. Specimen: CD4+ T cells from PBMCs. The receptor set was obtained from a human donor with multiple sclerosis. The CDR3 runs from the conserved cysteine through the conserved F or W. The order of the fields is D gene, J gene, clone size, V gene, CDR3 DNA, CDR3 protein. A D gene is named only where the DNA matches it firmly. Clone size is not always given. Where it is, it says once, few, many or a class for expanded clones.

d_call: NA
j_call: TRBJ1-2
clone_size: NA
v_call: TRBV3-1
cdr3_nt: TGTGCCAGCAGCCTCCGGGGGAGCATGGATGGCTACACCTTC
cdr3_aa: CASSLRGSMDGYTF

d_call: NA
j_call: TRBJ2-3
clone_size: NA
v_call: TRBV7-2
cdr3_nt: TGTGCCAGCAGCTTGGAGCGGGCAGATACGCAGTATTTT
cdr3_aa: CASSLERADTQYF

d_call: NA
j_call: TRBJ1-6
clone_size: NA
v_call: TRBV6-5
cdr3_nt: TGTGCCAGCAGTTACGGACAGAATAATTCACCCCTCCACTTT
cdr3_aa: CASSYGQNNSPLHF

d_call: NA
j_call: TRBJ2-7
clone_size: NA
v_call: TRBV29-1
cdr3_nt: TGCAGCGTTGGGGCCACACTCTACGAGCAGTACTTC
cdr3_aa: CSVGATLYEQYF

d_call: NA
j_call: TRBJ1-1
clone_size: NA
v_call: TRBV5-1
cdr3_nt: TGCGCCAGCAGGCCAGACACCCTGAACACTGAAGCTTTCTTT
cdr3_aa: CASRPDTLNTEAFF

d_call: NA
j_call: TRBJ1-2
clone_size: NA
v_call: TRBV12-3/TRBV12-4
cdr3_nt: TGTGCCAGCAGTTGGAGGGACCGGGCTGACCTGGCCTTC
cdr3_aa: CASSWRDRADLAF

d_call: NA
j_call: TRBJ2-5
clone_size: NA
v_call: TRBV7-9
cdr3_nt: TGTGCCAGCAGCTTATGGGGGGTATCAGAGACCCAGTACTTC
cdr3_aa: CASSLWGVSETQYF

d_call: NA
j_call: TRBJ1-1
clone_size: once
v_call: TRBV29-1
cdr3_nt: TGCAGCGTTGGAGTCGCGGGGGGGAACACTGAAGCTTTCTTT
cdr3_aa: CSVGVAGGNTEAFF

d_call: NA
j_call: TRBJ2-3
clone_size: few
v_call: TRBV18
cdr3_nt: TGTGCCAGCTCACCCCCAAGCACAGATACGCAGTATTTT
cdr3_aa: CASSPPSTDTQYF

d_call: TRBD1
j_call: TRBJ2-7
clone_size: once
v_call: TRBV7-2
cdr3_nt: TGTGCCAGCAGCTCGGAATTGGACAGGTTCTCCTACGAGCAGTACTTC
cdr3_aa: CASSSELDRFSYEQYF

d_call: NA
j_call: TRBJ1-5
clone_size: NA
v_call: TRBV23-1
cdr3_nt: TGCGCCAGCAGTCAATCGTTTCGTCAGTATAGCAATCAGCCCCAGCATTTT
cdr3_aa: CASSQSFRQYSNQPQHF

d_call: NA
j_call: TRBJ1-5
clone_size: NA
v_call: TRBV20-1
cdr3_nt: TGCAGTGCTAGAGTGTCCAGGGATCAGCCCCAGCATTTT
cdr3_aa: CSARVSRDQPQHF

d_call: NA
j_call: TRBJ2-1
clone_size: NA
v_call: TRBV20-1
cdr3_nt: TGCAGTGCTAGTGGGCAGACGGACTCCAATGAGCAGTTCTTC
cdr3_aa: CSASGQTDSNEQFF

d_call: NA
j_call: TRBJ1-1
clone_size: NA
v_call: TRBV29-1
cdr3_nt: TGCAGCGTAGTACTCCGGGACAAGAACACTGAAGCTTTCTTT
cdr3_aa: CSVVLRDKNTEAFF

d_call: NA
j_call: TRBJ2-3
clone_size: NA
v_call: TRBV13
cdr3_nt: TGTGCCAGCAGCTTAGGTCCGGGGCAGACGCAGTATTTT
cdr3_aa: CASSLGPGQTQYF